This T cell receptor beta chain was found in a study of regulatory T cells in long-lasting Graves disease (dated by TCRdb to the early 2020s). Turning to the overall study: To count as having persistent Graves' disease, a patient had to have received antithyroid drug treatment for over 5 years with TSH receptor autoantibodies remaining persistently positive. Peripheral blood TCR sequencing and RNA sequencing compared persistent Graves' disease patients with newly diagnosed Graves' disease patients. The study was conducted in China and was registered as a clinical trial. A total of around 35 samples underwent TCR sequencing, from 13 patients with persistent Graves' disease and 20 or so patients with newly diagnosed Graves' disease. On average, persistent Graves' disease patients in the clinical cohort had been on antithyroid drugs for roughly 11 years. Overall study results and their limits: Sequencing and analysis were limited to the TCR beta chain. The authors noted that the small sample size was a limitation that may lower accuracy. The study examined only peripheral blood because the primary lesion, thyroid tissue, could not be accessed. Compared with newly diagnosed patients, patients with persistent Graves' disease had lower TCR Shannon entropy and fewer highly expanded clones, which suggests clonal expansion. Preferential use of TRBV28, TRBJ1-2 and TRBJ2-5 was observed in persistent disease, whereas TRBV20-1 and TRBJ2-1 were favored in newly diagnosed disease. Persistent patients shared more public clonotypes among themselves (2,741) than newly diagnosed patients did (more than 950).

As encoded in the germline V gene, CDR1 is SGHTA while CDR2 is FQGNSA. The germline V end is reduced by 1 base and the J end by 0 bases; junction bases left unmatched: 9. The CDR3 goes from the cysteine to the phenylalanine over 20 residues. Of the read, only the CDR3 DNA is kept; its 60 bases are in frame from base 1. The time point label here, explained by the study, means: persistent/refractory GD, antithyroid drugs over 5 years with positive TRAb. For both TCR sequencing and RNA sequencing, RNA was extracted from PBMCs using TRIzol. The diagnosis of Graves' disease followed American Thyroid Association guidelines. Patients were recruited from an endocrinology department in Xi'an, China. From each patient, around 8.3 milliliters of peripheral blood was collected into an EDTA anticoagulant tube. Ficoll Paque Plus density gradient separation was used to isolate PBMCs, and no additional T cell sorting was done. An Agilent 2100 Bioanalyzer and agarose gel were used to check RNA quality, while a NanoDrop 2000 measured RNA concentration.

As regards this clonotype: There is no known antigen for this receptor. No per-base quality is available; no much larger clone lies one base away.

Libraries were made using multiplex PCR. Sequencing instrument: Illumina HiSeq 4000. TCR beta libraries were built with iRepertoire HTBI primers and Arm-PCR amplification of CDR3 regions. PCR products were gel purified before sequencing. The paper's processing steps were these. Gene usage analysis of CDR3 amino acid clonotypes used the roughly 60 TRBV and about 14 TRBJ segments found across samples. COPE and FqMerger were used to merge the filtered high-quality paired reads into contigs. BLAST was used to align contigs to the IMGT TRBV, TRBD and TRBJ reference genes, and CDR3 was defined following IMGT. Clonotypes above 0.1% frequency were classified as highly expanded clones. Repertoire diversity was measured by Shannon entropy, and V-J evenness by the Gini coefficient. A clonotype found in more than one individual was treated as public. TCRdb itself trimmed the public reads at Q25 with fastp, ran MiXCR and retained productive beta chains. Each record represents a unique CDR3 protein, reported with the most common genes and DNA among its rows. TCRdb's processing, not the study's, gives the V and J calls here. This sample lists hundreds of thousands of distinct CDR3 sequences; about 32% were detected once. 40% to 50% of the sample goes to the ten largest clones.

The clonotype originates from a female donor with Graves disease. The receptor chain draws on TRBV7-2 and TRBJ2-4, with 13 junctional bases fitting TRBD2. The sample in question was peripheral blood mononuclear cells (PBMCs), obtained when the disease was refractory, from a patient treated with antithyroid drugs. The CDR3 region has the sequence CASSLGIGLAGVPAKNIQYF. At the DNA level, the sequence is TGTGCCAGCAGCTTAGGAATAGGACTAGCGGGAGTCCCAGCCAAAAACATTCAGTACTTC.